This TCR beta chain originates from a study of OX40 agonist ivuxolimab in advanced cancers. Study-level findings and limits: Partial responders at 0.1-3.0 mg/kg had among the lowest clonal expansion. In CD8+ T cells, expanded clones were on average more numerous than in CD4+. Researchers did not establish what antigens the expanded peripheral T cells target. With doses of 0.1 to 3.0 mg/kg, CD4+ and CD8+ blood T cells had undergone clonal expansion by week 6.

V gave up 5 bases and J gave up 1 base, with 9 bases separating them. Looked up from germline, CDR1 is LNHDA and CDR2 is SQIVND (reference sequence). The CDR3 runs to 14 residues. Remarks on this clone: Its antigen is currently unknown.

TCRdb's table, derived via immunoSEQ multiplex PCR, lists solely in-frame clones and lacks some. The sample lists approximately 68,000 clones; roughly 83% were seen once. V is TRBV19 and J is TRBJ2-1; tentative D call: TRBD1 (6 bases). This TCR derives from an adult with an advanced solid tumor such as melanoma, head and neck, liver or kidney cancer. This specimen was CD4+ or CD8+ T cells sorted from blood, taken in a trial of the OX40 agonist ivuxolimab. Written as DNA, the CDR3 is TGTGCCAGTAGTGGGCAGGGGTCCTACAATGAGCAGTTCTTC. Translated: CASSGQGSYNEQFF.